The sequence of this TCR beta chain was determined in a study of shared T cell receptors in the human thymus. V dropped 2 bases and J dropped 1; count of bases not matched to a gene: 5. The CDR3 is 17 amino acids. In germline, CDR1 is MNHEY, CDR2 SMNVEV (reference sequence). Profiled with immunoSEQ multiplex PCR; TCRdb holds only in-frame clones, not every one. This table has roughly 710,000 clones, approximately 85% appearing once. These data are also associated with another study on human thymus T cells. That paper adds: During corrective heart surgery, resections were taken, and the thymus tissue came from them.

Sequenced: thymocytes. The chain is built from TRBV27 and TRBJ2-2; 9 positions match TRBD1. This TCR was sampled from a girl in the first two years of life with a congenital heart defect. Here the CDR3 DNA reads TGTGCCAGCAGTTTAATGGACAGGGGACGGAACACCGGGGAGCTGTTTTTT. It yields the protein CASSLMDRGRNTGELFF.